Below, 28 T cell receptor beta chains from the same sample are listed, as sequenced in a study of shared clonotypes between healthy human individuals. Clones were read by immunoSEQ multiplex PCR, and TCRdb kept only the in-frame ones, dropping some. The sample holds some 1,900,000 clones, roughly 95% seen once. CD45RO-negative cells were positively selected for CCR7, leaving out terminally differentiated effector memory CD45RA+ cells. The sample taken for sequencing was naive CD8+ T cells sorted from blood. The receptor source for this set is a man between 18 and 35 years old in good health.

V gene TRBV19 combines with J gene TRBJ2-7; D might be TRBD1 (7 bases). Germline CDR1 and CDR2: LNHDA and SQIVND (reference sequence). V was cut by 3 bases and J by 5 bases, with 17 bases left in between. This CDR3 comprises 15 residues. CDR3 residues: CASSISSRGVNEQYF. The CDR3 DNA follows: TGTGCCAGTAGTATTTCTTCCAGGGGGGTCAACGAGCAGTACTTC.

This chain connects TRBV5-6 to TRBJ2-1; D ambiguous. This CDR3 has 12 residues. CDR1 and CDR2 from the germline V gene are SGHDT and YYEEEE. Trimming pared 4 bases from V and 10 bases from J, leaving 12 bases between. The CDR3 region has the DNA TGTGCCAGCAGCGGACCGTCCACCGAGCAGTTCTTC. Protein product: CASSGPSTEQFF.

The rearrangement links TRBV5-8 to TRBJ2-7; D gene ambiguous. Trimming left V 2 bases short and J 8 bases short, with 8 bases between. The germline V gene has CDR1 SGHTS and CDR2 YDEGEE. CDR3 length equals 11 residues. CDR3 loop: CASSLPPQQYF. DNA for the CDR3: TGTGCCAGCAGCTTACCCCCCCAGCAGTACTTC.

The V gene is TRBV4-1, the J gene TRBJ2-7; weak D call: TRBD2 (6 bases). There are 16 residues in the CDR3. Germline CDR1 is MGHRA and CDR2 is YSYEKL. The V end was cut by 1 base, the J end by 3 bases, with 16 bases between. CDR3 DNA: TGCGCCAGCAGCCAAGCCGCGGGGCTGGGAAACTACGAGCAGTACTTC. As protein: CASSQAAGLGNYEQYF.

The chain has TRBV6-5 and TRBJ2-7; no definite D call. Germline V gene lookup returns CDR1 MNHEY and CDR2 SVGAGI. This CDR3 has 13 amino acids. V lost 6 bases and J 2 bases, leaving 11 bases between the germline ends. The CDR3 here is CASSMDPAYEQYF. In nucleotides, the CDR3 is TGTGCCAGCAGCATGGACCCTGCCTACGAGCAGTACTTC.

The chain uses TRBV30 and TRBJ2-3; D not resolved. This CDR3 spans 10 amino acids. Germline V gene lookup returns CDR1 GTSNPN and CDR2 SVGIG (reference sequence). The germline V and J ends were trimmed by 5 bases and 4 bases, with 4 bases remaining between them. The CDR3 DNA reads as TGTGCCTGGGAAGCAGATACGCAGTATTTT. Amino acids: CAWEADTQYF.

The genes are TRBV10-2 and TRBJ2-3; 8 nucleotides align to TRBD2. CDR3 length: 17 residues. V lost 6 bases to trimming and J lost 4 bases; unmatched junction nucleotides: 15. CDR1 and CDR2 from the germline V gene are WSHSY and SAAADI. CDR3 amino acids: CASRDPSGPTQADTQYF. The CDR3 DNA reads TGCGCCAGCAGGGATCCTAGCGGGCCAACTCAAGCAGATACGCAGTATTTT.

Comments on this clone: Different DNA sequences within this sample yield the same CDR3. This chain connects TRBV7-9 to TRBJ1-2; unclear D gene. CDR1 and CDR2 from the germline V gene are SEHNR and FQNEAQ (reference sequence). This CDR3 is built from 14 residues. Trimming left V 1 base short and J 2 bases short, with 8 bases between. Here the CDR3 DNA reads TGTGCCAGCAGCTTAGGTTTTGGCAACTATGGCTACACCTTC. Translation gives CASSLGFGNYGYTF.

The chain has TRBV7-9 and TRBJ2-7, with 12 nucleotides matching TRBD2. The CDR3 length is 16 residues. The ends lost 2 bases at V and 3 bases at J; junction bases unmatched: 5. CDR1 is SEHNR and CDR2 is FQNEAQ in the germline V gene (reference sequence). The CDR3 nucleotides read TGTGCCAGCAGCTTATCGCGACTAGCGGGAGACTACGAGCAGTACTTC. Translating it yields CASSLSRLAGDYEQYF.

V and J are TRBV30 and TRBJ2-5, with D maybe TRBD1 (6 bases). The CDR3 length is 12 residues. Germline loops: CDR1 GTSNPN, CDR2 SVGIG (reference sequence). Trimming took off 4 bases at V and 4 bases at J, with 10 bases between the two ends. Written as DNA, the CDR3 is TGTGCCTGGAAACAGGGCCGAGAGACCCAGTACTTC. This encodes CAWKQGRETQYF.

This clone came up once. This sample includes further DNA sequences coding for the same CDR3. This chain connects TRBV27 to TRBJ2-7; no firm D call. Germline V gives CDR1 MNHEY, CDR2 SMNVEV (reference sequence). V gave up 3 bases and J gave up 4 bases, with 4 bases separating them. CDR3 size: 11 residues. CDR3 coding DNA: TGTGCCAGCAGTTTTGGATACGAGCAGTACTTC. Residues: CASSFGYEQYF.

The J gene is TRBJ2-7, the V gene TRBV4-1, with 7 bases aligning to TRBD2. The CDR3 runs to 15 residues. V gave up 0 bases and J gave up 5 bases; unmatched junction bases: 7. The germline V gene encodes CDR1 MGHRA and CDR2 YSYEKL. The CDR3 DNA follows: TGCGCCAGCAGCCAAGATCCCCTAGGGAGGGACGAGCAGTACTTC. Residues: CASSQDPLGRDEQYF.

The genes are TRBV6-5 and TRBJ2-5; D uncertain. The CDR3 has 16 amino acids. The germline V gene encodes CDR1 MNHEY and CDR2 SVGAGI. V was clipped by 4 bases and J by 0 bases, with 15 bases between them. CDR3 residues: CASSFNDLWYQETQYF. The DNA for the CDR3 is TGTGCCAGCAGTTTTAACGACCTTTGGTACCAAGAGACCCAGTACTTC.

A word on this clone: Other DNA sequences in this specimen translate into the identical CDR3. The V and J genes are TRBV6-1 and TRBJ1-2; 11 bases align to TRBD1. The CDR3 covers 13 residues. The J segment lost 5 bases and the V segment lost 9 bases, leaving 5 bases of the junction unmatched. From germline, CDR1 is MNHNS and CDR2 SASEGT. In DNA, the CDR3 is TGTGCCAGTGGGACAGGGGGGGCTTATGGCTACACCTTC. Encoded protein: CASGTGGAYGYTF.

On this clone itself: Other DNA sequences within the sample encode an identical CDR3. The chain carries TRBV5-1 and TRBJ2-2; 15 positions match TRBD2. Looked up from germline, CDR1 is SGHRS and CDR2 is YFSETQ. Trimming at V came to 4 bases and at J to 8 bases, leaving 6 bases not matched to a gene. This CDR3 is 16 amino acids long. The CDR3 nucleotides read TGCGCCAGCAGCCCCGGACTAGCGGGAGGGCCGGGGGAGCTGTTTTTT. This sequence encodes CASSPGLAGGPGELFF.

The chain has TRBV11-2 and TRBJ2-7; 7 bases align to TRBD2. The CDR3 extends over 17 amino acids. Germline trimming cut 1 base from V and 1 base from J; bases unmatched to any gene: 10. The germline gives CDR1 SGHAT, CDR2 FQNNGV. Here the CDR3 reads CASSLVPPREGSYEQYF. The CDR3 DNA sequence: TGTGCCAGCAGCTTAGTCCCCCCCAGGGAGGGTTCCTACGAGCAGTACTTC.

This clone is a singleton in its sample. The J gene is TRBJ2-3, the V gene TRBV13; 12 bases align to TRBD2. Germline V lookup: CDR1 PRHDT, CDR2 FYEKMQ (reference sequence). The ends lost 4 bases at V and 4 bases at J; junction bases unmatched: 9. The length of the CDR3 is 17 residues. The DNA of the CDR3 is TGTGCCAGCAGCTCCCTTGGACTAGCGGGGTTCTCAGATACGCAGTATTTT. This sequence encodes CASSSLGLAGFSDTQYF.

In nucleotides, the CDR3 is TGTGCCTGGACAACAGGGAATCAGCCCCAGCATTTT. Translating gives CAWTTGNQPQHF. J is TRBJ1-5 and V is TRBV30; tentatively, D is TRBD1 (6 bases). V was shortened by 4 bases and J by 4 bases, with 8 bases between the two germline ends. The germline gives CDR1 GTSNPN, CDR2 SVGIG (reference sequence). The CDR3 runs to 12 residues.

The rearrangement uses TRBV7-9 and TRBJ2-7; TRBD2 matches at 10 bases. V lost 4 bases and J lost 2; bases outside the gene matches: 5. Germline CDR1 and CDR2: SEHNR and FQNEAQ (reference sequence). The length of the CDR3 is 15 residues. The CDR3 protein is CASSSLAGVTYEQYF. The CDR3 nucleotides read TGTGCCAGCAGCTCTCTAGCGGGAGTTACCTACGAGCAGTACTTC.

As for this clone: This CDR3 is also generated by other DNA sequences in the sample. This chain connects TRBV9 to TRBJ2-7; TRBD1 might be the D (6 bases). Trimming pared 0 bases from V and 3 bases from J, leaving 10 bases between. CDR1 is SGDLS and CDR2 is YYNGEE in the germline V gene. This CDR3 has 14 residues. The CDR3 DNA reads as TGTGCCAGCAGCGTAGCCGGGACAAGCTACGAGCAGTACTTC. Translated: CASSVAGTSYEQYF.

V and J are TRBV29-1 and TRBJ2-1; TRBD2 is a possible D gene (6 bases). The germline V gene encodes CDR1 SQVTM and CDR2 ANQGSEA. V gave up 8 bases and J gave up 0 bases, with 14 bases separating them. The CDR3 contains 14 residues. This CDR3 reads CSPGLPRSYNEQFF. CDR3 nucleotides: TGCAGCCCCGGACTACCCCGCTCCTACAATGAGCAGTTCTTC.

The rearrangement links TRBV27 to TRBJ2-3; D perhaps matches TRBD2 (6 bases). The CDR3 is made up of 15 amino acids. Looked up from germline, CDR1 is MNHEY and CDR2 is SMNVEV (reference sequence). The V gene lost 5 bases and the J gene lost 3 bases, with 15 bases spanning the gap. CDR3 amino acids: CASSPPGRETDTQYF. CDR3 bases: TGTGCCAGCAGTCCGCCAGGGCGGGAAACAGATACGCAGTATTTT.

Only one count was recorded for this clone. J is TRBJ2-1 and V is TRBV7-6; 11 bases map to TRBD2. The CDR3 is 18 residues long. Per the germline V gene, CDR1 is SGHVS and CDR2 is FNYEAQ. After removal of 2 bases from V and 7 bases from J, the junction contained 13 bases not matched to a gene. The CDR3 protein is CASSLYRDSGGAVNEQFF. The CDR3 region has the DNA TGTGCCAGCAGCTTATACCGCGATAGCGGGGGGGCTGTTAATGAGCAGTTCTTC.

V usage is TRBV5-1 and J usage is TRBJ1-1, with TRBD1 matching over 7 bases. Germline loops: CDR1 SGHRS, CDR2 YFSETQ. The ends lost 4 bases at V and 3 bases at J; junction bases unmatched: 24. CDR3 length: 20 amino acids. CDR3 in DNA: TGCGCCAGCAGCGAACCCGGTGACAGGGCCCCCGGTCGGGGATACACTGAAGCTTTCTTT. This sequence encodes CASSEPGDRAPGRGYTEAFF. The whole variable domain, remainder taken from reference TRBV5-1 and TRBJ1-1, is KAGVTQTPRYLIKTRGQQVTLSCSPISGHRSVSWYQQTPGQGLQFLFEYFSETQRNKGNFPGRFSGRQFSNSRSEMNVSTLELGDSALYLCASSEPGDRAPGRGYTEAFFGQGTRLTVV.

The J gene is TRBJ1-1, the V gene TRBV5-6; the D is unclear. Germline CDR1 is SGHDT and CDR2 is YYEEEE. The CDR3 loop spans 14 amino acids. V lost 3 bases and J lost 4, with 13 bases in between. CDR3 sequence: CASSSDGLGTEAFF. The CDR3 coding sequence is TGTGCCAGCAGCTCAGACGGCTTAGGCACTGAAGCTTTCTTT.

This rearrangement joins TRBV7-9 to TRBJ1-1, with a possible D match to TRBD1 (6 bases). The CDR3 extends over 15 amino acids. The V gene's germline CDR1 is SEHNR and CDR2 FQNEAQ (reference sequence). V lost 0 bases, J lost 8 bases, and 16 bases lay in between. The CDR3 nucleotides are TGTGCCAGCAGCTTAGCGGACGGCAGGGGAACCGAAGCTTTCTTT. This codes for CASSLADGRGTEAFF.

The CDR3 reads CASSLALGGSYNEQFF. The CDR3 DNA sequence: TGTGCCAGCAGCTTGGCGCTGGGGGGATCCTACAATGAGCAGTTCTTC. The V and J genes are TRBV5-4 and TRBJ2-1; D is perhaps TRBD2 (6 bases). Trimming took off 0 bases at V and 1 base at J, with 11 bases between the two ends. Germline-derived CDR1 and CDR2 are SGHNT and YYREEE (reference sequence). The CDR3 is made up of 16 amino acids. Full variable domain (outside the CDR3, taken from reference TRBV5-4 and TRBJ2-1): ETGVTQSPTHLIKTRGQQVTLRCSSQSGHNTVSWYQQALGQGPQFIFQYYREEENGRGNFPPRFSGLQFPNYSSELNVNALELDDSALYLCASSLALGGSYNEQFFGPGTRLTVL.

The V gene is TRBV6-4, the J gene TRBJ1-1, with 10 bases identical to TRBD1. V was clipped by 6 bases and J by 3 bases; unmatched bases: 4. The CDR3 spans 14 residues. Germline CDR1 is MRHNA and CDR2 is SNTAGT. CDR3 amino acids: CASRAGQGYTEAFF. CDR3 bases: TGTGCCAGCAGAGCGGGACAGGGGTACACTGAAGCTTTCTTT.